Included here is one T cell receptor beta chain sequence, with context. At one of its ends the junction is not consistent with the germline gene, which may arise from a read error. The length of the CDR3 is 14 residues. CDR1 and CDR2 from the germline V gene are LGHNA and YSLEER. A second roughly 6 to 12 cycle PCR used barcoded and J-beta primers. TCRdb independently ran MiXCR on the 5' RACE reads; one entry per CDR3 protein. The profile shows about 1.4 million distinct CDR3 sequences, almost 60% of them singletons. This sample is drawn from a study of blood T cells in healthy people across ages. Sequences were obtained from blood. This TCR came from a man aged 18-30 years in good health. This chain links TRBV4-3 with TRBJ2-7; 8 bases fit TRBD1. CDR3 sequence: CASSHRTGSYEQYF. The CDR3, as DNA: TGTGCCAGCAGCCATCGGACAGGGAGCTACGAGCAGTACTTC.